This TCR beta chain emerged from a study of blood T cell repertoires in COVID-19. Overall study: Sites across the United States, Italy and Spain contributed samples from acute and convalescent COVID-19.

Original processing methods: Reference gene primers were amplified, and this amplification served to estimate nucleated cell counts. The protocol was immunoSEQ multiplex PCR, while the TCRdb copy is restricted to in-frame clones and leaves out a portion. V and J calls and clone size come straight from that table; D and trimming were deduced from the DNA. The repertoire has 35,000 to 50,000 clones, more than 65% of them found once; the top ten carry around 4.4%. V was trimmed by 0 bases and J by 2 bases, leaving 4 bases between them. The CDR3 covers 14 residues. Per the germline V gene, CDR1 is LNHDA and CDR2 is SQIVND (reference sequence).

The chain couples TRBV19 to TRBJ2-2; D is ambiguous. The sequencing sample was made of peripheral blood. This receptor was obtained from a woman in her 70s with acute or convalescent COVID-19. The CDR3 is CASSIDVNTGELFF. DNA of the CDR3: TGTGCCAGTAGTATAGATGTAAACACCGGGGAGCTGTTTTTT.